This TCR beta chain was captured by sequencing in a study of T cells and copy number aberrations in small-cell lung cancer listed by TCRdb under 2021. About the full investigation: TCR repertoire sequencing was paired with whole-exome sequencing of the same tumor regions to relate T cell metrics to mutations and copy number aberrations. Tumor TCR data were available for 17 patients, and TCR data from both tumor and normal tissue were available for around 14 patients.

Donors were patients with limited-stage small-cell lung cancer who underwent surgical resection in Hangzhou, China, between the late 2000s and the early 2020s. All donors had upfront surgery without preoperative chemotherapy or radiotherapy, and none received immunotherapy before or after surgery. All 19 patients in the sequenced cohort were smokers or heavy second-hand smokers. Three regions were collected from each tumor FFPE block by a grid approach so that spatial heterogeneity of the primary tumors was represented. Tumor regions were macrodissected for enrichment of malignant cells, and only regions expected to yield at least 150 ng DNA were selected. Multi-region TCR-beta sequencing of resected limited-stage small-cell lung cancers and of tumor-adjacent lung tissue was performed to characterize T cell repertoire heterogeneity. The AllPrep DNA/RNA FFPE Kit (Qiagen) was used to extract genomic DNA from FFPE tissue.

The immunoSEQ hsTCRB Kit was used with multiplexed V- and J-gene primers to amplify TCR-beta CDR3 regions from genomic DNA. Unique DNA barcodes were added in a second PCR, and samples were pooled together with a negative and a positive control. The pooled TCR-beta libraries were sequenced using a 150-cycle paired-end protocol on an Illumina MiSeq. The source study handled its data this way. Raw sequencing data were processed by Adaptive Biotechnologies into a report containing normalized, annotated TCR-beta repertoires. To compute T-cell density, TCR-beta templates were normalized to usable DNA, with usable DNA estimated through amplification of housekeeping genes. Richness was defined as the count of unique rearrangements, and clonality was defined as 1 minus Pielou's evenness. Three measures quantified intratumor TCR heterogeneity between regions: the Jaccard index, the Morisita overlap index, and the proportion of shared top-20 clonotypes. Sourced from immuneACCESS, this table was stored by TCRdb with only in-frame sequences that have V and J called. A share of the clones is absent; for the studies checked, an unresolved V gene accounts for under half, and the remainder has no known explanation. For V, J and clone size, that table is used; D and trimming come from the DNA. Across this sample there are approximately 1,100 clones, with roughly 86% seen only once. The top ten clonotypes cover approximately 6.1% of the sample.

Turning to this clone: The antigen it recognizes is unknown. Qualities for individual bases were not recorded, and no much larger clone is one base off.

General study outcomes and caveats: The study was limited by a small sample size because surgical resection is uncommon in small-cell lung cancer, and validation of the findings is required. Every specimen was formalin-fixed paraffin-embedded tissue, a material known to introduce sequencing artifacts. Tumor T-cell density, richness and clonality were negatively correlated with higher copy number aberration burden. Compared with adjacent lung tissue, tumors showed lower T-cell density, richness and clonality, although the density difference was not significant. Across regions, the TCR repertoire was highly heterogeneous, with 79.9-97.7% of clones confined to a single region, an overlap lower than the overlap seen in localized NSCLC.

The clonotype comes from a man aged 55 to 70 with small cell lung cancer. Sequencing was performed on tumor tissue.

In nucleotides, the sequence is TGTGCCAGCAGTTCCCTCCCAGGGGCGCAGGTGTCAGATACGCAGTATTTT. It codes for CASSSLPGAQVSDTQYF. The chain was built from TRBV5-5 and TRBJ2-3; possibly the D gene is TRBD1, per 6 matching bases. Spanning cysteine to phenylalanine, the CDR3 consists of 17 amino acids. Of all the DNA, just the CDR3 is kept, 51 bases in frame from base 1. CDR1 SGHKS and CDR2 YYEKEE are derived from the germline V gene (reference sequence). A distance of 23 bases separates the germline ends of V and J, which lose 5 bases and 4 bases respectively.